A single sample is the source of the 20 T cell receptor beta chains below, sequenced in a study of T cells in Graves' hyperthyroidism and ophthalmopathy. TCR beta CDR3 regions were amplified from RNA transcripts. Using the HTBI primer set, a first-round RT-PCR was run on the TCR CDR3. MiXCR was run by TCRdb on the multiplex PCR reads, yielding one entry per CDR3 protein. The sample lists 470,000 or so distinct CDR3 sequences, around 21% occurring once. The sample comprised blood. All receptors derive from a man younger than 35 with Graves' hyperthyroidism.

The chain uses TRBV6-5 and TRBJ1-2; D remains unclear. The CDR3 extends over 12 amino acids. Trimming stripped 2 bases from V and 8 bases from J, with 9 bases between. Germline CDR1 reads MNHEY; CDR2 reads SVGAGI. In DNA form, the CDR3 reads TGTGCCAGCAGTTACGAGGGTGACGGCTACACCTTC. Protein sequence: CASSYEGDGYTF.

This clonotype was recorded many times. The CDR3: CASSETSRVSGYTF. For the CDR3, the DNA is TGTGCCAGCAGTGAGACCAGCAGGGTGTCGGGCTACACCTTC. The V call is TRBV6-1, the J call TRBJ1-2, with a weak D call TRBD1 (5 bases). Trimming removed 3 bases from V and 8 bases from J, with 16 bases in between. CDR1 and CDR2 from the germline V gene are MNHNS and SASEGT. The CDR3 contains 14 residues.

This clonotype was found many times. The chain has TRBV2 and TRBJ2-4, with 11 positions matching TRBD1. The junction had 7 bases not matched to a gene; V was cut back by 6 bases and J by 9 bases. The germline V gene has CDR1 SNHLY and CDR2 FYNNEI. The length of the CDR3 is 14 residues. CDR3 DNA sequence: TGTGCCAGCAGCGAGGACAGGGGGCATGGCATTCAGTACTTC. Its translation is CASSEDRGHGIQYF.

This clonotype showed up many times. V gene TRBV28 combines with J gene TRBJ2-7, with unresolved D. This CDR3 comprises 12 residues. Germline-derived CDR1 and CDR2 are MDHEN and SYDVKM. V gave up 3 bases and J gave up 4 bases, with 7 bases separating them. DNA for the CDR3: TGTGCCAGCAGTTTCCTGGGATACGAGCAGTACTTC. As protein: CASSFLGYEQYF.

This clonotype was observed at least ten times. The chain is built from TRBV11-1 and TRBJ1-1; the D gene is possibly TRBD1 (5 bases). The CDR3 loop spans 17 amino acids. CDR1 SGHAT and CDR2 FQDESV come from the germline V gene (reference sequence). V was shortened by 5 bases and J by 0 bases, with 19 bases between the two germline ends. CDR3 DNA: TGTGCCAGCAGCCAGCCTAAAACAGGACTGCTGAACACTGAAGCTTTCTTT. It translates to CASSQPKTGLLNTEAFF.

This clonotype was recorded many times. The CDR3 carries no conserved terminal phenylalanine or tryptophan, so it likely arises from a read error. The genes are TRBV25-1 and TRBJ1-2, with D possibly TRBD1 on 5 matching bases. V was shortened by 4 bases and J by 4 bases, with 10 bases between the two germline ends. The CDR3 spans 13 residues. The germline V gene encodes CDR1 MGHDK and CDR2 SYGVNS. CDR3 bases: TGTGCCAGCAGTGTCGGGACGGCCTATGGCTACACCCTC. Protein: CASSVGTAYGYTL.

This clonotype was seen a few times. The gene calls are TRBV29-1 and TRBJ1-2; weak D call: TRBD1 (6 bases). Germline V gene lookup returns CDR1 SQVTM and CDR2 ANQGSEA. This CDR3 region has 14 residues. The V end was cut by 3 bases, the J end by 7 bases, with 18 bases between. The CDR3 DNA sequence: TGCAGCGTTGAGAGGGGCCTACAGGGAGGTGGCTACACCTTC. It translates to CSVERGLQGGGYTF.

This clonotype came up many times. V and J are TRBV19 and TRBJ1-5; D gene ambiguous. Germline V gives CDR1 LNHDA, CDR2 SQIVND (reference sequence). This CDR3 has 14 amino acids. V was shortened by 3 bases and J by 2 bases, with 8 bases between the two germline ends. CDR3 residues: CASSIYSRNQPQHF. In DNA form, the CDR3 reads TGTGCCAGTAGTATTTACAGCCGCAATCAGCCCCAGCATTTT.

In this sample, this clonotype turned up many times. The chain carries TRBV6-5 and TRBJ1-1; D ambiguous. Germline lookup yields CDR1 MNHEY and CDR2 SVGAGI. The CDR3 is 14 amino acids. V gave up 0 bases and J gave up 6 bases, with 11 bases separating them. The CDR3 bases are TGTGCCAGCAGTTACTCGATCCGGGGTCCTGAAGCTTTCTTT. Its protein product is CASSYSIRGPEAFF.

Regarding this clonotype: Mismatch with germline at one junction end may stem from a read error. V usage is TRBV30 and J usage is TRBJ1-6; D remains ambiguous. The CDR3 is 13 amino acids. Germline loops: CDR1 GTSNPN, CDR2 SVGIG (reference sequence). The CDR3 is CVWQDSYNSPLHF. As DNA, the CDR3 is TGTGTCTGGCAGGACTCCTATAATTCACCCCTCCACTTT.

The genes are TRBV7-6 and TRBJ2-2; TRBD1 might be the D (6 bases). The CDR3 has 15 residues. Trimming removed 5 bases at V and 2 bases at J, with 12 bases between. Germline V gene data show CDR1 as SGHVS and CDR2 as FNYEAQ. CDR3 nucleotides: TGTGCCAGCAGCAGGTGGACAGAAAACACCGGGGAGCTGTTTTTT. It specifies CASSRWTENTGELFF.

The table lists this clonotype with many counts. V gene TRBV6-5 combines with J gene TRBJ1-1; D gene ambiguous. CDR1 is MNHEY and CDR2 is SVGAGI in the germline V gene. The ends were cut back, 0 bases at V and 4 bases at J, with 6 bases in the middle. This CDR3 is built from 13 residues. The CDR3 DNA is TGTGCCAGCAGTTACTCGTGGGGCACTGAAGCTTTCTTT. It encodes CASSYSWGTEAFF.

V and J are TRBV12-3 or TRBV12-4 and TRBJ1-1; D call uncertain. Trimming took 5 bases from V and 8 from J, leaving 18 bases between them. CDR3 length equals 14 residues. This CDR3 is CASSHSRGRKEAFF. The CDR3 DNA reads TGTGCCAGCAGTCACTCTCGCGGGAGGAAGGAAGCTTTCTTT.

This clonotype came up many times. CDR3 loop: CASSEGYSYEQYF. CDR3 nucleotide sequence: TGTGCCAGCAGTGAAGGCTACTCCTACGAGCAGTACTTC. V and J are TRBV6-1 and TRBJ2-7; D call uncertain. V dropped 1 base and J dropped 0 bases, with 4 bases sitting between them. CDR1 and CDR2 (germline): MNHNS, SASEGT. The CDR3 runs to 13 residues.

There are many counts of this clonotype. CDR3 DNA: TGTGCCAGCAGATACGGGACTAGCGGTTTTGAGACCCAGTACTTC. Protein product: CASRYGTSGFETQYF. This sequence joins TRBV2 and TRBJ2-5; TRBD2 matches 11 bases. CDR1 and CDR2 from the germline V gene are SNHLY and FYNNEI. V trimming: 6 bases; J trimming: 5 bases; junction bases outside the gene matches: 8. This CDR3 region has 15 residues.

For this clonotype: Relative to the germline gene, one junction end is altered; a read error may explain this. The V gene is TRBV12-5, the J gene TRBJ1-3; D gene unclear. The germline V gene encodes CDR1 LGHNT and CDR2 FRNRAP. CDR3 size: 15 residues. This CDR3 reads CASGLTPASGNTTYF. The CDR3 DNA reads TGTGCTAGTGGTTTAACGCCCGCCTCTGGAAACACCACATATTTT.

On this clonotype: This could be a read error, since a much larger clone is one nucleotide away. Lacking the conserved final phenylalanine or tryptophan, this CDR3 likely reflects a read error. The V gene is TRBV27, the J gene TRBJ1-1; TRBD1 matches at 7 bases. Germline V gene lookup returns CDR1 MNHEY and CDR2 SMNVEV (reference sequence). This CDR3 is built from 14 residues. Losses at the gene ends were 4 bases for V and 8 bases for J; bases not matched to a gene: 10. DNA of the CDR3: TGTGCCAGCAGTTCCGGGACAGCTCGGGGAGAAGCTTTCTTG. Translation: CASSSGTARGEAFL.

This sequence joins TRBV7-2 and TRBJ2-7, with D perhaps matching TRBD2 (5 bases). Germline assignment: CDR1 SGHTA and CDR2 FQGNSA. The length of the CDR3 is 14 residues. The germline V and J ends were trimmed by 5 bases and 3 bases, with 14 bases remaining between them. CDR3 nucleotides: TGTGCCAGCAGCCCATATCGAGGGCTCTACGAGCAGTACTTC. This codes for CASSPYRGLYEQYF.

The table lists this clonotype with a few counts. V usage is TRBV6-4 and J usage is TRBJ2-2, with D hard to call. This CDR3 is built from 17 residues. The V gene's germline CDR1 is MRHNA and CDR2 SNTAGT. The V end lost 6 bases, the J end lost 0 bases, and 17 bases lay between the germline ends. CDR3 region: CASRGFDKFANTGELFF. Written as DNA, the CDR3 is TGTGCCAGCAGGGGGTTCGACAAGTTTGCGAACACCGGGGAGCTGTTTTTT.

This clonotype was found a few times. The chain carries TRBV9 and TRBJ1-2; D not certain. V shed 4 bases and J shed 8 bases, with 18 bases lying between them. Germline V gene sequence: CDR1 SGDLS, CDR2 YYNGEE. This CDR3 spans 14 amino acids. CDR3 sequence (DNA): TGTGCCAGCAGCCGGGCGGCCGCTGCATCGGGCTACACCTTC. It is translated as CASSRAAAASGYTF.